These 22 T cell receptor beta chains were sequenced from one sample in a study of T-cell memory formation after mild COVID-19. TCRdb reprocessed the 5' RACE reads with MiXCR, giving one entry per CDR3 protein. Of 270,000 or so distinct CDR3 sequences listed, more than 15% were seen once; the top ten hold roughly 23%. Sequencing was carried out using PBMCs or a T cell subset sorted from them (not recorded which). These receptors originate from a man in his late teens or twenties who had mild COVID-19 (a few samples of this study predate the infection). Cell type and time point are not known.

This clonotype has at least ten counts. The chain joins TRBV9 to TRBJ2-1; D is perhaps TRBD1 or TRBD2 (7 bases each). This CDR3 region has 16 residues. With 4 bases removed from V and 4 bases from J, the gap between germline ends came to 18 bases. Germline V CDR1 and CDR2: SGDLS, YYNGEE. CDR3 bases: TGTGCCAGCAGCTTAGGGGAGGGGGCCTCGTACAATGAGCAGTTCTTC. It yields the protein CASSLGEGASYNEQFF.

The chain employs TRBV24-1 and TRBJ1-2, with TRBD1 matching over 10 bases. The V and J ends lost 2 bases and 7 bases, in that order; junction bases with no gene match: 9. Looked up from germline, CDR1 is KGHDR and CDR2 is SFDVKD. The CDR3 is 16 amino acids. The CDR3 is CATSDSSGTGVGGYTF. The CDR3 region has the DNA TGTGCCACCAGTGATTCCTCCGGGACAGGGGTAGGTGGCTACACCTTC.

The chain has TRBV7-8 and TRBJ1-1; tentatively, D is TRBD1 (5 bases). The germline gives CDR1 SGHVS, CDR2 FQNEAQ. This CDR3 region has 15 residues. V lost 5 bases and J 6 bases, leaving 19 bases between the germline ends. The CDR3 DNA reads TGTGCCAGCAGCCACCAGAGGGGCGGAGCCTCTGAAGCTTTCTTT. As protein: CASSHQRGGASEAFF. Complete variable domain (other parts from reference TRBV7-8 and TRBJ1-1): GAGVSQSPRYKVAKRGQDVALRCDPISGHVSLFWYQQALGQGPEFLTYFQNEAQLDKSGLPSDRFFAERPEGSVSTLKIQRTQQEDSAVYLCASSHQRGGASEAFFGQGTRLTVV.

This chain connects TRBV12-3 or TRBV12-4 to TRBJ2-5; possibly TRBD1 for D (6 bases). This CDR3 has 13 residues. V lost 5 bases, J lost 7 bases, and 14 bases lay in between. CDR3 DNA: TGTGCCAGCAGTCCCGACAGGCGATGGACCCAGTACTTC. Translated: CASSPDRRWTQYF.

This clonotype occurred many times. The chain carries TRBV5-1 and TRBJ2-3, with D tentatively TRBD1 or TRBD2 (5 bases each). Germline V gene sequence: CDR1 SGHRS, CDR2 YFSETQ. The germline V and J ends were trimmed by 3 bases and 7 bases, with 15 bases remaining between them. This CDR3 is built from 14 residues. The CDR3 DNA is TGCGCCAGCAGCTCCGGGACGCCGGGAAATACGCAGTATTTT. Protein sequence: CASSSGTPGNTQYF.

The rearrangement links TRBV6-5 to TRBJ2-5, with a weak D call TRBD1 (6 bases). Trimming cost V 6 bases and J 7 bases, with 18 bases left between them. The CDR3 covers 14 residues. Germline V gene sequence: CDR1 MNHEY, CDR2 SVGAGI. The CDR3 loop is CASSLRTAPGTQYF. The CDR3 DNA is TGTGCCAGCAGCCTGAGGACAGCACCGGGGACCCAGTACTTC.

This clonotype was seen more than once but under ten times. CDR3 bases: TGTGCCAGCAGCCTTGGACTAGCGGGGGCCGCGGAGACCCAGTACTTC. Its protein is CASSLGLAGAAETQYF. The chain joins TRBV3-1 to TRBJ2-5, with 13 bases matching TRBD2. Per the germline V gene, CDR1 is LGHDT and CDR2 is YNNKEL (reference sequence). The CDR3 is made up of 16 amino acids. The J segment lost 5 bases and the V segment lost 4 bases, leaving 7 bases of the junction unmatched.

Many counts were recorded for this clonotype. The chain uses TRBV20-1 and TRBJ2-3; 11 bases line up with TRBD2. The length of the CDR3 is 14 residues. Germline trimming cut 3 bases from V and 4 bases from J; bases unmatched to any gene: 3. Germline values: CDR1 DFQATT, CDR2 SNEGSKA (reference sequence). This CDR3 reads CSASDSGGADTQYF. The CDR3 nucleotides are TGCAGTGCTAGTGATAGCGGGGGGGCAGATACGCAGTATTTT.

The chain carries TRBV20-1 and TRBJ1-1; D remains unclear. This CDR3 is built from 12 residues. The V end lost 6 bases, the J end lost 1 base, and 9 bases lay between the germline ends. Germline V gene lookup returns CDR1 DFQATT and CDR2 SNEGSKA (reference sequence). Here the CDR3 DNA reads TGCAGTGCAAAGACTGGGAACACTGAAGCTTTCTTT. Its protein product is CSAKTGNTEAFF.

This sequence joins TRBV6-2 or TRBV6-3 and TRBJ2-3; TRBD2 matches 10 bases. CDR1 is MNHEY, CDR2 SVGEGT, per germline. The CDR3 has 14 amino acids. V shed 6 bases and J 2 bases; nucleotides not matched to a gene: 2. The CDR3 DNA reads TGTGCCAGCAGACTAGCGGGGAACACAGATACGCAGTATTTT. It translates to CASRLAGNTDTQYF.

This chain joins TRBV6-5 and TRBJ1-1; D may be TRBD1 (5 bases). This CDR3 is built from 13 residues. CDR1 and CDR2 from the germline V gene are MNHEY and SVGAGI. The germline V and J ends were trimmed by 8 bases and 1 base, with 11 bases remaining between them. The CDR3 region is CASRGRGNTEAFF. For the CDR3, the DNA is TGTGCCAGCCGGGGACGGGGGAACACTGAAGCTTTCTTT.

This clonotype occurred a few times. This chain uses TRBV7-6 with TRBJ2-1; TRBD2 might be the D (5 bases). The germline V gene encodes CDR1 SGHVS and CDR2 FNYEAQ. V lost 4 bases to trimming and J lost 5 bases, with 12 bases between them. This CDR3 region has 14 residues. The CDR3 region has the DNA TGTGCCAGCAGCTCTCTGACTACGAACAATGAGCAGTTCTTC. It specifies CASSSLTTNNEQFF.

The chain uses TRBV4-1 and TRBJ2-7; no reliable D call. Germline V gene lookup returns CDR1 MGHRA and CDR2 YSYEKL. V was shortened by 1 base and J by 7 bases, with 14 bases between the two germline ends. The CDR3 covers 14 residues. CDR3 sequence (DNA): TGCGCCAGCAGCCAAGGGTGGCCAGGTGAAGAGCAGTACGTC. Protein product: CASSQGWPGEEQYV.

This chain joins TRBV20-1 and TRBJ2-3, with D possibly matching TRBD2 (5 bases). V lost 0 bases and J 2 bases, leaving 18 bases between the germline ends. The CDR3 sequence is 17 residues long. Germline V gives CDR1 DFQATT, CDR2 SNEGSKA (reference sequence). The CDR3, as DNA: TGCAGTGCTAGAGACCGTGAGGGCCGACCTCACACAGATACGCAGTATTTT. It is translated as CSARDREGRPHTDTQYF.

In nucleotides, the CDR3 is TGCGCCAGCAGCCAAGCCGGGACAGAAGGGAGAAACATTCAGTACTTC. The encoded protein is CASSQAGTEGRNIQYF. This chain connects TRBV4-1 to TRBJ2-4, with 7 positions matching TRBD1. V was pared by 1 base and J by 6 bases, with 9 bases of the junction left unmatched. CDR1 and CDR2 from the germline V gene are MGHRA and YSYEKL. This CDR3 is 16 amino acids long.

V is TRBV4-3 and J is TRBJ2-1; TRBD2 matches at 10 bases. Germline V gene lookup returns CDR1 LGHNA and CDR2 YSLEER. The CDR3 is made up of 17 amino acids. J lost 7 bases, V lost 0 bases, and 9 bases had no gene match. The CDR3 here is CASSQEASGGAGNEQFF. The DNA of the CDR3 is TGCGCCAGCAGCCAAGAAGCGAGCGGGGGGGCTGGTAATGAGCAGTTCTTC.

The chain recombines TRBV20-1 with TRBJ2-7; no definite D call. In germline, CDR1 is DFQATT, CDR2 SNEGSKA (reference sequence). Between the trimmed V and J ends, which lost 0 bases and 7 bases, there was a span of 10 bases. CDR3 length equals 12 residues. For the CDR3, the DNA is TGCAGTGCTAGAGATGCGAGCTCGGAGCAGTACGTC. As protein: CSARDASSEQYV.

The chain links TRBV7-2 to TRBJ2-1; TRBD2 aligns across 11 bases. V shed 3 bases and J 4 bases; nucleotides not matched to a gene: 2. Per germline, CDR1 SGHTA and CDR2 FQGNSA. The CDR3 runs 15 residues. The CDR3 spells CASSFRLAGYNEQFF. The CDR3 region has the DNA TGTGCCAGCAGCTTTCGACTAGCGGGATACAATGAGCAGTTCTTC.

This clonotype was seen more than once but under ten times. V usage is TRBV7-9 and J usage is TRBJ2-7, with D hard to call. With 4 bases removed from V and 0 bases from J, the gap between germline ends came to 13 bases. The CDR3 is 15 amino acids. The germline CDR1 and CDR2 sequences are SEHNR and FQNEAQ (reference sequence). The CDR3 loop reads CASSSRTASSYEQYV. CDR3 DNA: TGTGCCAGCAGCTCGCGGACCGCAAGCTCCTACGAGCAGTACGTC.

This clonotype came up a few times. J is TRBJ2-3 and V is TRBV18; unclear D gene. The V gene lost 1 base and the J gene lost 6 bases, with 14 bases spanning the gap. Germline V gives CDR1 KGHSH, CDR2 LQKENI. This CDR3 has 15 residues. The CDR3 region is CASSPQGPSLDTQYF. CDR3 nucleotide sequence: TGTGCCAGCTCACCACAGGGTCCATCTTTGGATACGCAGTATTTT.

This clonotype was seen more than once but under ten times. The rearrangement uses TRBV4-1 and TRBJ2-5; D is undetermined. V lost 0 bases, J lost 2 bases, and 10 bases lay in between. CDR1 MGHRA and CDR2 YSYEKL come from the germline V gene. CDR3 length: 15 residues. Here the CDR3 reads CASSQEGLVQETQYF. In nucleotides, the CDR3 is TGCGCCAGCAGCCAAGAAGGGCTAGTTCAAGAGACCCAGTACTTC.

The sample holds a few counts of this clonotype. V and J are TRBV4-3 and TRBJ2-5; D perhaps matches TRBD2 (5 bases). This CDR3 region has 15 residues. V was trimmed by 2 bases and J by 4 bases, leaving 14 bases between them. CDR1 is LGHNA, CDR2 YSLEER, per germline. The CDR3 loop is CASSQKKAVGETQYF. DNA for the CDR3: TGCGCCAGCAGCCAAAAGAAAGCGGTAGGAGAGACCCAGTACTTC.